Shown below are 20 T cell receptor beta chains from a single sample sequenced in a study of post-analysis software for immune sequencing data. These receptors lack a known antigen. Study results and caveats: About 5 TRBV segments were more frequent in patients than controls; TRBV5-6, TRBV5-1 and TRBV20-1 belonged to this group.

Prepared TCR beta cDNA libraries contained unique molecular identifiers. TCRdb analysed the PCR reads with MiXCR anew, one entry per CDR3 protein. The data hold around 700,000 distinct CDR3 sequences, with more than 50% observed a single time. Sequencing was carried out using blood. These receptor sequences come from a girl aged 2 to 10 with multiple sclerosis.

This chain connects TRBV5-1 to TRBJ2-7; the match to TRBD2 covers 7 bases. CDR3 length: 16 residues. The germline gives CDR1 SGHRS, CDR2 YFSETQ. Germline trimming cut 0 bases from V and 0 bases from J; bases unmatched to any gene: 6. The CDR3 protein is CASSLGAGAGSYEQYF. The CDR3 DNA follows: TGCGCCAGCAGCTTGGGTGCGGGAGCGGGCTCCTACGAGCAGTACTTC.

J is TRBJ1-1 and V is TRBV29-1; D call uncertain. Germline CDR1 reads SQVTM; CDR2 reads ANQGSEA. The CDR3 has 12 residues. Trimming shortened V by 2 bases and J by 1 base, and 5 bases separated the two germline ends. The CDR3 coding sequence is TGCAGCGTTGAACAGGCGAACACTGAAGCTTTCTTT. Its protein is CSVEQANTEAFF.

In nucleotides, the CDR3 is TGCAGTGCTAGAGATGCGGGCGAGCAGTTCTTC. Translation: CSARDAGEQFF. The chain carries TRBV20-1 and TRBJ2-1; possibly TRBD2 for D (5 bases). The V gene's germline CDR1 is DFQATT and CDR2 SNEGSKA (reference sequence). The CDR3 length is 11 residues. V was cut by 0 bases and J by 10 bases, with 7 bases left in between.

This clonotype came up a few times. The V call is TRBV20-1, the J call TRBJ2-5; D might be TRBD2 (5 bases). CDR1 and CDR2 from the germline V gene are DFQATT and SNEGSKA (reference sequence). The CDR3 totals 13 residues. Trimming cost V 5 bases and J 4 bases, with 14 bases left between them. CDR3 sequence (DNA): TGCAGTGCTCCGACCTCCGCGGGAGAGACCCAGTACTTC. As protein: CSAPTSAGETQYF.

On this clonotype: It may be a read error: a sequence one base away is much more abundant. The chain carries TRBV30 and TRBJ2-1; possibly TRBD1 or TRBD2 for D (6 bases each). The CDR3 totals 15 residues. Germline V gene data show CDR1 as GTSNPN and CDR2 as SVGIG (reference sequence). The CDR3 DNA reads as TGTGCCTGGACGGAGTTTAGGGGGGTCTACGATGAGCAGTTCTTC. Encoded protein: CAWTEFRGVYDEQFF.

The V gene is TRBV3-1, the J gene TRBJ2-7; TRBD1 aligns across 9 bases. Germline V CDR1 and CDR2: LGHDT, YNNKEL (reference sequence). With 3 bases clipped from V and 5 bases from J, the junction kept 5 bases outside the gene matches. This CDR3 comprises 14 residues. The CDR3: CASSHRDRDHEQYF. For the CDR3, the DNA is TGTGCCAGCAGCCACCGGGACAGGGACCACGAGCAGTACTTC.

The table lists this clonotype with a count of one. The V and J genes are TRBV20-1 and TRBJ1-2, with 11 bases lining up with TRBD1. The CDR3 sequence is 14 residues long. V dropped 5 bases and J dropped 7; count of bases not matched to a gene: 9. Germline CDR1 reads DFQATT; CDR2 reads SNEGSKA (reference sequence). This chain's CDR3 is CSASDRGRLLGYTF. The CDR3 bases are TGCAGTGCTTCGGACAGGGGGCGCTTGCTTGGCTACACCTTC.

This sequence joins TRBV12-3 or TRBV12-4 and TRBJ1-2; a possible D gene is TRBD1 (5 bases). The CDR3 extends over 13 amino acids. Trimming cost V 3 bases and J 7 bases, with 12 bases left between them. The CDR3 loop is CASSFGDYGGYTF. CDR3 bases: TGTGCCAGCAGTTTTGGGGACTATGGTGGCTACACCTTC.

The genes are TRBV6-2 or TRBV6-3 and TRBJ2-5; D may be TRBD2 (6 bases). Trimming stripped 7 bases from V and 5 bases from J, with 11 bases between. Germline CDR1 MNHEY, CDR2 SVGEGT. The CDR3 extends over 12 amino acids. The CDR3 is CASIGGKETQYF. The CDR3 DNA follows: TGTGCCAGCATTGGGGGGAAGGAGACCCAGTACTTC.

The CDR3 region has the DNA TGCGCCAGCAGCTTCCAAGGATGGGAGACCCAGTACTTC. Protein: CASSFQGWETQYF. V gene TRBV5-1 combines with J gene TRBJ2-5, with no clear D. Germline loops: CDR1 SGHRS, CDR2 YFSETQ. The CDR3 spans 13 residues. V was cut by 2 bases and J by 5 bases, with 10 bases left in between.

This clonotype turned up a few times. V usage is TRBV10-3 and J usage is TRBJ1-2, with D possibly matching TRBD1 (5 bases). This CDR3 has 12 amino acids. The V gene's germline CDR1 is ENHRY and CDR2 SYGVKD. Trimming took off 8 bases at V and 7 bases at J, with 14 bases between the two ends. CDR3 DNA: TGTGCCATCTCCGACGGAGGGGCTGGCTACACCTTC. Encoded protein: CAISDGGAGYTF.

The chain joins TRBV5-5 to TRBJ1-2, with 10 nucleotides matching TRBD1. This CDR3 contains 15 residues. V gave up 0 bases and J gave up 7 bases; unmatched junction bases: 6. Germline CDR1 and CDR2: SGHKS and YYEKEE (reference sequence). In DNA form, the CDR3 reads TGTGCCAGCAGCTTGGCGGGACAGGGGTGGGGTGGCTACACCTTC. This encodes CASSLAGQGWGGYTF.

V is TRBV7-9 and J is TRBJ1-2; possibly TRBD1 for D (5 bases). The germline V and J ends were trimmed by 3 bases and 7 bases, with 15 bases remaining between them. The V gene's germline CDR1 is SEHNR and CDR2 FQNEAQ (reference sequence). This CDR3 comprises 14 residues. CDR3 coding DNA: TGTGCCAGCAGCTTCACCAACAGGAACACTGGCTACACCTTC. This encodes CASSFTNRNTGYTF.

The rearrangement links TRBV12-3 or TRBV12-4 to TRBJ2-1; D call uncertain. The tail of the sequence fits TRBJ2-7 better, so the J call may be wrong. This CDR3 is 15 amino acids long. CDR3 in amino acids: CASSPRAVASYEQYF. The CDR3 region has the DNA TGTGCCAGCAGTCCCCGGGCAGTGGCTTCCTACGAGCAGTACTTC.

This clonotype appeared once. This rearrangement joins TRBV20-1 to TRBJ2-2; 7 bases fit TRBD1. The CDR3 covers 14 residues. Germline CDR1 DFQATT, CDR2 SNEGSKA (reference sequence). With 6 bases clipped from V and 2 bases from J, the junction kept 6 bases outside the gene matches. The CDR3: CSAKTGANTGELFF. CDR3 in DNA: TGCAGTGCCAAAACAGGGGCCAACACCGGGGAGCTGTTTTTT.

This clonotype came up a few times. The chain joins TRBV29-1 to TRBJ2-1; TRBD2 matches at 7 bases. V shed 7 bases and J 7 bases; nucleotides not matched to a gene: 10. CDR1 and CDR2 from the germline V gene are SQVTM and ANQGSEA. The CDR3 is made up of 13 amino acids. CDR3 sequence (DNA): TGCAGCGCCGGGCGGGAGTCGGGTAATGAGCAGTTCTTC. This sequence encodes CSAGRESGNEQFF.

This sequence joins TRBV6-6 and TRBJ2-1; a possible D gene is TRBD1 (6 bases). Germline V gene lookup returns CDR1 MNHNY and CDR2 SVGAGI (reference sequence). There are 14 residues in the CDR3. V lost 6 bases and J 12 bases, leaving 21 bases between the germline ends. CDR3 in amino acids: CASSQPTNRVGQFF. CDR3 bases: TGTGCCAGCAGCCAGCCTACAAACAGGGTTGGGCAGTTCTTC.

V gene TRBV27 combines with J gene TRBJ2-4; 10 nucleotides line up with TRBD1. The germline gives CDR1 MNHEY, CDR2 SMNVEV (reference sequence). The CDR3 is made up of 15 amino acids. V lost 1 base and J lost 8; bases outside the gene matches: 5. The CDR3 nucleotides are TGTGCCAGCAGTTTATTCGGGACAGGGGATCACATTCAGTACTTC. Encoded protein: CASSLFGTGDHIQYF.

There are a few counts of this clonotype. This chain links TRBV7-2 with TRBJ2-7; 7 positions agree with TRBD1. Germline loops: CDR1 SGHTA, CDR2 FQGNSA. V was clipped by 5 bases and J by 10 bases; unmatched bases: 17. The CDR3 is made up of 15 amino acids. CDR3 DNA: TGTGCCAGCAGCAATGAACGGACAGGACCCGAGGCCCAGTACTTC. The encoded protein is CASSNERTGPEAQYF.

This rearrangement joins TRBV29-1 to TRBJ1-2; 7 positions match TRBD1. CDR1 and CDR2 (germline): SQVTM, ANQGSEA. The ends lost 6 bases at V and 8 bases at J; junction bases unmatched: 6. The CDR3 extends over 11 amino acids. CDR3 in DNA: TGCAGCGTCGGACAGGCCTTGGGCTACACCTTC. It specifies CSVGQALGYTF.